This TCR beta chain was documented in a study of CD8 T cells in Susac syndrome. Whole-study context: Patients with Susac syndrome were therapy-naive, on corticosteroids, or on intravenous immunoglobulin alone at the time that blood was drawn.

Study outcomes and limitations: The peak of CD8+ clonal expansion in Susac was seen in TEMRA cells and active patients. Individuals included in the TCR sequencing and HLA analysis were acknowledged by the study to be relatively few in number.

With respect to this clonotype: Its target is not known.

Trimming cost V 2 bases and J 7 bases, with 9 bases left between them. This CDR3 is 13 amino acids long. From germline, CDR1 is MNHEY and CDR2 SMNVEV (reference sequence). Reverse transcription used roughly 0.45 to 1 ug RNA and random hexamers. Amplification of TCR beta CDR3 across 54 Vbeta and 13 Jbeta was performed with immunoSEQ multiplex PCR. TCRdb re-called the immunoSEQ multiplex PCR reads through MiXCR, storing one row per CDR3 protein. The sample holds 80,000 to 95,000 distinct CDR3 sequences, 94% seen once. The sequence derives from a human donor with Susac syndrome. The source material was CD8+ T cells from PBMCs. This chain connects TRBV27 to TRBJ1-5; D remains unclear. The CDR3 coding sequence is TGTGCCAGCAGTTTAGTAGGAGGGCAGCCCCAGCATTTT. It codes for CASSLVGGQPQHF.